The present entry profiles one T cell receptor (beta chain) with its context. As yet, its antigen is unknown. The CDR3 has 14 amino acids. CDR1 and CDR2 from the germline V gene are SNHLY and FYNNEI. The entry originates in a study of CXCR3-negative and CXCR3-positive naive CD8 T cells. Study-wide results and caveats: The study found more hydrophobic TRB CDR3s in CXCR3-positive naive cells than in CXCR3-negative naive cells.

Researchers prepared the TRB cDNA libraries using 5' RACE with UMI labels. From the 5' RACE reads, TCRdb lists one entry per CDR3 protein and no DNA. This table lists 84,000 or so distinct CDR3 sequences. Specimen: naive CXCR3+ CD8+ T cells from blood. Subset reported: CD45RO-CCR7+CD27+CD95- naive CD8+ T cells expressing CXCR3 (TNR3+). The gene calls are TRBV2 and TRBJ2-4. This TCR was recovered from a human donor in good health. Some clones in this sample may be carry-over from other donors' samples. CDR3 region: CASSVWQAKNIQYF.